These 21 T cell receptor beta chains came from one sample sequenced in a study of patients and donors after allogeneic stem cell transplantation. TCRdb itself ran the RT-PCR reads through MiXCR, one entry per CDR3 protein. This repertoire shows more than 850,000 distinct CDR3 sequences, about a sixth found once; its top ten account for 5% to 7.5%. Sequenced material: blood, either unsorted or a sorted T cell fraction (not recorded which). The origin of the receptors is a human donor who was either an allogeneic HSCT recipient or a stem cell or donor lymphocyte infusion donor (not recorded which). It is not recorded whose cells these are; they may come from a transplant donor.

This clonotype was counted only a few times. This CDR3 is CASTRGTNEKLFF. CDR3 coding DNA: TGCGCCAGCACTAGGGGAACTAATGAAAAACTGTTTTTT. The V gene is TRBV5-1, the J gene TRBJ1-4, with D maybe TRBD1 (5 bases). Germline V gene data show CDR1 as SGHRS and CDR2 as YFSETQ. Trimming removed 6 bases from V and 1 base from J, with 7 bases in between. This CDR3 has 13 amino acids.

V and J are TRBV11-1 and TRBJ2-4; D is unclear. Germline loops: CDR1 SGHAT, CDR2 FQDESV (reference sequence). The CDR3 is made up of 13 amino acids. V dropped 2 bases and J dropped 7 bases, with 9 bases sitting between them. DNA for the CDR3: TGTGCCAGCAGCTTAACCACCCAGAACATTCAGTACTTC. Amino acids: CASSLTTQNIQYF.

This clonotype has a handful of counts. The gene calls are TRBV20-1 and TRBJ1-2; D remains ambiguous. Germline V CDR1 and CDR2: DFQATT, SNEGSKA (reference sequence). CDR3 size: 13 residues. The germline V and J ends were trimmed by 3 bases and 4 bases, with 12 bases remaining between them. The CDR3 bases are TGCAGTGCTAGTTCGACATCTTTCTATGGCTACACCTTC. Translated: CSASSTSFYGYTF.

J is TRBJ1-1 and V is TRBV12-3 or TRBV12-4; D might be TRBD1 (5 bases). The CDR3 contains 16 residues. Trimming took 2 bases from V and 4 from J, leaving 17 bases between them. In nucleotides, the CDR3 is TGTGCCAGCAGTTTACGGGCAGGGTGCGTTGGCACTGAAGCTTTCTTT. It translates to CASSLRAGCVGTEAFF.

This clonotype was counted only a few times. V is TRBV29-1 and J is TRBJ2-5; 10 nucleotides match TRBD1. Trimming took 3 bases from V and 6 from J; bases not matched to a gene: 4. The germline CDR1 and CDR2 sequences are SQVTM and ANQGSEA. CDR3 length equals 13 residues. CDR3 amino acids: CSVETGGGKTQYF. CDR3 sequence (DNA): TGCAGCGTTGAGACAGGGGGCGGGAAGACCCAGTACTTC.

This clonotype was recorded a few times. The J gene is TRBJ1-3, the V gene TRBV12-3 or TRBV12-4; 9 nucleotides line up with TRBD1. After removal of 6 bases from V and 0 bases from J, the junction contained 12 bases not matched to a gene. The CDR3 is 18 residues long. CDR3 bases: TGTGCCAGCAGATCCCGGGACAGGGTCCAGACCTCTGGAAACACCATATATTTT. Translating gives CASRSRDRVQTSGNTIYF.

This sequence joins TRBV6-1 and TRBJ2-7; 13 bases match TRBD2. Germline V CDR1 and CDR2: MNHNS, SASEGT. This CDR3 is 14 amino acids long. Unmatched junction bases numbered 3, after V lost 6 bases and J lost 4 bases. The CDR3 reads CASRRTSGRYEQYF. In nucleotides, the CDR3 is TGTGCCAGCAGACGGACTAGCGGGAGATACGAGCAGTACTTC.

In this sample, this clonotype turned up many times. The chain combines TRBV12-3 or TRBV12-4 with TRBJ2-2, with 9 bases identical to TRBD1. The CDR3 covers 17 residues. J lost 0 bases, V lost 7 bases, and 9 bases had no gene match. CDR3 residues: CASKNSGQGTNTGELFF. In DNA, the CDR3 is TGTGCCAGCAAAAATTCTGGACAGGGGACGAACACCGGGGAGCTGTTTTTT.

In its sample, this clonotype was seen a few times. The V gene is TRBV5-6, the J gene TRBJ1-1; D may be TRBD1 (5 bases). Trimming removed 4 bases at V and 4 bases at J, with 17 bases between. CDR1 SGHDT and CDR2 YYEEEE come from the germline V gene. This CDR3 is built from 15 residues. The CDR3 DNA is TGTGCCAGCAGCGGGAGGATCCCGAGGGGCACTGAAGCTTTCTTT. Its translation: CASSGRIPRGTEAFF.

This rearrangement joins TRBV15 to TRBJ1-2, with TRBD1 as a possible D gene (6 bases). Between the trimmed V and J ends, which lost 0 bases and 7 bases, there was a span of 12 bases. Germline V gene sequence: CDR1 LNHNV, CDR2 YYDKDF (reference sequence). This CDR3 has 14 residues. The CDR3 bases are TGTGCCACCAGCAGAGATAGACCCAGGGGTGGCTACACCTTC. This gives the protein CATSRDRPRGGYTF.

This clonotype appeared many times. V usage is TRBV12-3 or TRBV12-4 and J usage is TRBJ1-2; 7 nucleotides agree with TRBD1. V was pared by 6 bases and J by 7 bases, with 8 bases of the junction left unmatched. The CDR3 runs 13 residues. In nucleotides, the CDR3 is TGTGCCAGCAGGTCGACAGGGAGGAGTGGCTACACCTTC. Protein sequence: CASRSTGRSGYTF.

The chain joins TRBV20-1 to TRBJ1-2, with a tentative D call TRBD1 (5 bases). The ends were cut back, 0 bases at V and 4 bases at J, with 12 bases in the middle. The germline gives CDR1 DFQATT, CDR2 SNEGSKA (reference sequence). The CDR3 contains 14 residues. The CDR3 is CSARDSGHAYGYTF. The CDR3 coding sequence is TGCAGTGCTAGAGATTCAGGGCATGCCTATGGCTACACCTTC.

This clonotype was detected ten times or more. The chain is built from TRBV12-3 or TRBV12-4 and TRBJ1-2, with a possible D match to TRBD1 (6 bases). V lost 7 bases and J lost 4, with 19 bases in between. CDR3 length equals 15 residues. The CDR3 is CASTLAPQGAYGYTF. The CDR3 region has the DNA TGTGCCAGCACACTGGCCCCACAGGGAGCCTATGGCTACACCTTC.

The chain links TRBV7-2 to TRBJ1-1; TRBD1 agrees at 8 bases. V shed 1 base, J shed 4 bases, and the junction held 11 bases outside the gene matches. The CDR3 extends over 17 amino acids. CDR1 and CDR2 from the germline V gene are SGHTA and FQGNSA. The CDR3 DNA follows: TGTGCCAGCAGCTTAGGATTCAGGGGGCCAGGGGGCACTGAAGCTTTCTTT. Protein: CASSLGFRGPGGTEAFF.

The chain recombines TRBV20-1 with TRBJ2-7; perhaps TRBD2 as D (6 bases). Trimming cost V 3 bases and J 6 bases, with 9 bases left between them. Germline V lookup: CDR1 DFQATT, CDR2 SNEGSKA (reference sequence). The CDR3 is 11 residues long. The CDR3 is CSASVGGEQYF. The CDR3 region has the DNA TGCAGTGCTAGTGTGGGGGGCGAGCAGTACTTC.

This clonotype has only a few counts. This chain joins TRBV20-1 and TRBJ1-2, with unresolved D. The germline CDR1 and CDR2 sequences are DFQATT and SNEGSKA (reference sequence). The CDR3 has 14 amino acids. V lost 0 bases to trimming and J lost 3 bases, with 11 bases between them. The CDR3 reads CSAREAGGYYGYTF. In DNA form, the CDR3 reads TGCAGTGCTAGAGAAGCGGGAGGTTACTATGGCTACACCTTC.

This chain connects TRBV6-1 to TRBJ1-2; 7 nucleotides match TRBD1. Losses at the gene ends were 6 bases for V and 2 bases for J; bases not matched to a gene: 18. Germline V lookup: CDR1 MNHNS, CDR2 SASEGT. The CDR3 covers 18 residues. The CDR3 DNA reads TGTGCCAGCAGCCCCAGTGGGTCAGGGGGGGTTAGAAACTATGGCTACACCTTC. It is translated as CASSPSGSGGVRNYGYTF.

This clonotype was seen a handful of times. The rearrangement links TRBV29-1 to TRBJ2-2, with a possible D match to TRBD1 (6 bases). Germline lookup yields CDR1 SQVTM and CDR2 ANQGSEA. The CDR3 runs 15 residues. The ends were cut back, 2 bases at V and 0 bases at J, with 10 bases in the middle. The CDR3 region has the DNA TGCAGCGTTGAATCCGGGACAACGAACACCGGGGAGCTGTTTTTT. Encoded protein: CSVESGTTNTGELFF.

This clonotype was detected ten times or more. The chain has TRBV12-3 or TRBV12-4 and TRBJ2-3; D unresolved. The germline V and J ends were trimmed by 5 bases and 6 bases, with 12 bases remaining between them. The CDR3 sequence is 13 residues long. CDR3 loop: CASSPGWMDTQYF. CDR3 bases: TGTGCCAGCAGTCCCGGGTGGATGGATACGCAGTATTTT.

This clonotype was detected a few times. J is TRBJ1-2 and V is TRBV5-1; the D is unclear. The CDR3 is 15 amino acids. Germline V gene sequence: CDR1 SGHRS, CDR2 YFSETQ. Trimming pared 0 bases from V and 0 bases from J, leaving 9 bases between. The CDR3 nucleotides are TGCGCCAGCAGCTTGGCAGCACCTTCTAACTATGGCTACACCTTC. Translating gives CASSLAAPSNYGYTF.

V is TRBV10-3 and J is TRBJ1-2; 8 nucleotides agree with TRBD1. J was trimmed by 3 bases and V by 8 bases; bases with no gene match: 2. Per germline, CDR1 ENHRY and CDR2 SYGVKD. This CDR3 is built from 12 residues. CDR3 region: CAIETGDYGYTF. The CDR3 nucleotides read TGTGCCATCGAGACAGGGGACTATGGCTACACCTTC.